This TCR beta chain was found in a study of T-cell memory formation after mild COVID-19. Study-level information: Largely, the TCR clusters proved donor specific.

TCRdb re-called the 5' RACE reads with MiXCR, one entry per CDR3 protein. The table has about 140,000 distinct CDR3 sequences, over 6% seen once. This clonotype was picked up many times. Its antigen remains unidentified. Germline trimming cut 5 bases from V and 0 bases from J; bases unmatched to any gene: 4. The CDR3 consists of 15 residues. Germline lookup yields CDR1 SQVTM and CDR2 ANQGSEA. General study findings and limits: Contracting clones from day 15 to 85 had balanced CD4/CD8; later expanders favoured CD4+. Largely, contracting CD4+ clones fell within CM and EM, and contracting CD8+ clones within EMRA. Clones from the second wave (peaking day 37) had unconfirmed SARS-CoV-2 specificity.

The receptor comes from an adult woman who had mild COVID-19 (a few samples of this study predate the infection). Cell type and time point are not known. The material sequenced was PBMCs or a T cell subset sorted from them (not recorded which). The chain joins TRBV29-1 to TRBJ2-2, with 9 bases aligning to TRBD1. The chain's CDR3 is CSVSRTGANTGELFF. The CDR3 bases are TGCAGCGTTAGTAGGACAGGGGCGAACACCGGGGAGCTGTTTTTT.